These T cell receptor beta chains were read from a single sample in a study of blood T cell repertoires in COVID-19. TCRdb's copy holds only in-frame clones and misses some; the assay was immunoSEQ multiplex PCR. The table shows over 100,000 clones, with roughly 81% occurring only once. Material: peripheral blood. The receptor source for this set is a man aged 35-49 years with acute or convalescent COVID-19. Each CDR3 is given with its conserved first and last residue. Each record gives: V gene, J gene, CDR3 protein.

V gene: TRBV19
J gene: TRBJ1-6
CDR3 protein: CASSISSYNSPLHF

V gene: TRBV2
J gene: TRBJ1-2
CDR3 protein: CASSKTGAEGYGYTF

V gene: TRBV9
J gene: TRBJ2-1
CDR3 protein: CASSVANRYNEQFF

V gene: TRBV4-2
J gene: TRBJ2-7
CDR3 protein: CASSRIMPRTEQYF

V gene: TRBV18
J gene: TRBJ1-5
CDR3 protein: CASSPRDRVSRNQPQHF

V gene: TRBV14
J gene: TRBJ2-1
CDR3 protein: CASSRTSRRSSNEQFF

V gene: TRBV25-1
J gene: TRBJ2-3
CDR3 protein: CASRGLQFGDTQYF

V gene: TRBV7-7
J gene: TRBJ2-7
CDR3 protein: CASSLVAGASGEQYF

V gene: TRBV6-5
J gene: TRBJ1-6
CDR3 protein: CASSRTGVNSPLHF

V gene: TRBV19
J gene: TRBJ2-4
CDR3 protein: CASSIGRRQGENIQYF

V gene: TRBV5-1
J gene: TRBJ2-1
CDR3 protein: CASSLARPADEQFF

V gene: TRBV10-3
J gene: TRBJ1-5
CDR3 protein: CAISEADSSNQPQHF

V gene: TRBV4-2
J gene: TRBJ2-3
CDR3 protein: CASSQETGDTQYF

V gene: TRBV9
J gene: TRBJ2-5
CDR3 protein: CASSVVGVFGQETQYF

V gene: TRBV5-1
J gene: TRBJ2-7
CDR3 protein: CASSLGGPASSYEQYF

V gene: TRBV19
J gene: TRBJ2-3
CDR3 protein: CASSPRGGITDTQYF

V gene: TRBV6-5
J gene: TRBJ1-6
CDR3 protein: CASSPRPADNSPLHF

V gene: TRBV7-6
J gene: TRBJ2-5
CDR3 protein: CASSLGSVAGARTQETQYF

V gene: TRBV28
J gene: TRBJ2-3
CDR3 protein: CASSSPAGRGTDTQYF

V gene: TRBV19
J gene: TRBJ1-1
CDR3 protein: CASSIMAGPNTEAFF

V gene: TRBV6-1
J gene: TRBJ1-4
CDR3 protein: CASSGDRGHRKEKLFF

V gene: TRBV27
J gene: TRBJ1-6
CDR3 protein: CASSLRGTVDNSPLHF

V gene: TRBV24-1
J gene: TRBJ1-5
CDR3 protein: CATSDQGWQPQHF

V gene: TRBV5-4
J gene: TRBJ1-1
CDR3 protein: CASSSYTGNTEAFF

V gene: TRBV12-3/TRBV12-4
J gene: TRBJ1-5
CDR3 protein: CASRYSNQPQHF

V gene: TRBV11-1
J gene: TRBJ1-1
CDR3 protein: CASSFDRTLTEAFF

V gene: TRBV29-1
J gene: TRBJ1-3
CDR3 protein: CSVTTGGRGNTIYF

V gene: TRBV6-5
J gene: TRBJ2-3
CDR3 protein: CASSSRGIRDTQYF

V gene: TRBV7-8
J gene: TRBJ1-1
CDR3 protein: CASSPVRGEAFF

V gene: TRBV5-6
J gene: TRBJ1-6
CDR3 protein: CASSADRIYNSPLHF

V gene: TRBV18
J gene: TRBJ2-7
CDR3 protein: CASSPRQGRSYEQYF

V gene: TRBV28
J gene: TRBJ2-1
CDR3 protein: CASGLNEQFF

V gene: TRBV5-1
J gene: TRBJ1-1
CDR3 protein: CASSSRGLENTEAFF

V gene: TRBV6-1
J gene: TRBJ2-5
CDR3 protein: CASSESRAQETQYF

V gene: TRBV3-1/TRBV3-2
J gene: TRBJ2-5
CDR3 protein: CASSLPSGQETQYF

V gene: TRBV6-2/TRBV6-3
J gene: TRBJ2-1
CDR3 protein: CASSYSGSRNEQFF

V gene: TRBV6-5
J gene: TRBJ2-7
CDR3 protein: CASAPSGTSGREYF

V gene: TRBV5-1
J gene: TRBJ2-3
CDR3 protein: CASSLGRTSGTTDTQYF

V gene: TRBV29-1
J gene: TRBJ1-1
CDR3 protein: CSVPGGSTEAFF

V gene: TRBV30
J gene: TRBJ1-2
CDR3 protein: CAWSGRGDYGYTF

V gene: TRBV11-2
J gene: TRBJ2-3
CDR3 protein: CASSGRLVGGAGTQYF

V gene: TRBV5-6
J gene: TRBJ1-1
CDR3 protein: CASSFRRGGEAFF

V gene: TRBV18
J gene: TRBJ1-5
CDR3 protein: CASSTGYGGLEPQHF